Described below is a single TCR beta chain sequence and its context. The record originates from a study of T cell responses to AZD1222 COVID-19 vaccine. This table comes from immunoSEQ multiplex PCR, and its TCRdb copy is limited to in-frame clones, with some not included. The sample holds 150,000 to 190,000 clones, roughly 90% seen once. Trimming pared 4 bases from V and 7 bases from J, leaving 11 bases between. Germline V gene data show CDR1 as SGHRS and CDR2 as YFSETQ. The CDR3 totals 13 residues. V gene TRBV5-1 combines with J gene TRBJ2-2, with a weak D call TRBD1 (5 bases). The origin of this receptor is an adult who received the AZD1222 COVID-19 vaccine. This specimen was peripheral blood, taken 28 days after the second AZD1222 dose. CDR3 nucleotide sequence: TGCGCCAGCAGCGCCAGGGTGAGCGGGGAGCTGTTTTTT. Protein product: CASSARVSGELFF.